This T cell receptor (beta chain) came from a study of spatial heterogeneity in lung cancer (dated by TCRdb to the late 2010s). With regard to the full study: Donors were some 70 patients with early-stage, untreated non-small cell lung cancer from the lung TRACERx cohort. Follow-up PBMC samples were sequenced whenever the samples were available, and the median time to follow-up was around two years after resection. Beta-chain transcripts were consistently detected in greater numbers than alpha-chain transcripts, which likely reflects a higher abundance of beta-chain transcripts. In the raw uncorrected reads, each unique combination of TCR and UMI appeared more than ten times on average. In non-small cell lung cancer, the study made a quantitative comparison of TCR alpha and beta repertoires among multiple tumor regions, matched nontumor lung and blood. Nonsynonymous mutation counts, determined by whole-exome sequencing of tumor tissue, were related to TCR repertoire features. Both alpha and beta chains were TCR-sequenced in samples taken at surgery, namely 220 tumor regions, approximately 66 matched nontumor lung samples and about 52 PBMC samples.

From the cysteine up to the phenylalanine, the CDR3 has a length of 16 residues. CDR3 DNA is the only sequence kept; it has 48 bases, read in frame from the first base. CDR1 ENHRY and CDR2 SYGVKD are derived from the germline V gene. Trimming accounts for 2 bases at V and 8 bases at J, while the number of junction bases matched to no gene is 11. This clonotype was counted at least ten times. Its antigen target is currently unknown. Base qualities are not recorded, but no much larger clone differs from it by a single base. Library preparation employed 5' RACE. Sequencing relied on a NextSeq 500. To allow correction of PCR and sequencing errors, the TCR library protocol tagged every TCR cDNA molecule with a unique molecular identifier. In the source study's methods: Decombinator tools were used for TCR identification, UMI-based error correction and CDR3 extraction. TCRs above a frequency of 2 per 1,000, corresponding to the top 1% of the tumor frequency distribution, were defined as expanded. Rényi diversity was computed with the R vegan package after subsampling each repertoire 100 times to 5,000 TCRs. CDR3 similarity networks were constructed using string-kernel similarity of amino acid triplets, with links drawn between CDR3s whose pairwise similarity was above 0.82. The raw public reads went through TCRdb reprocessing: fastp at Q25, MiXCR clone calling, in-frame beta chains kept. For every CDR3 protein sequence, its rows merge into one entry that carries the most common genes and DNA. It is TCRdb's table, rather than the study itself, that gives the V and J calls and clone size. This sample has under 30,000 distinct CDR3 sequences in its table, and less than 6% of those were observed once. The ten largest clones add up to around 20% of the sample.

The paper as a whole reports these results and caveats: Additional single-cell paired TCR alpha and beta sequencing was considered necessary to confirm, at a functional level, the hypothesis that regional TCRs recognize regional mutations. Ubiquitous expanded tumor TCRs showed up in blood more often at tumor resection than at routine follow-up. Only around 15 patients were included in comparisons of baseline and follow-up blood repertoires.

This specimen's time point label, per the study, means: blood at routine non-recurrence follow-up after resection. Without any cell sorting, TCR sequencing was performed on whole RNA extracted either from tumor and nontumor lung tissue or from cryopreserved PBMC samples. Only patients with enough RNA available from two or more tumor regions were chosen for TCR sequencing. The rearranged segments are TRBV10-3 and TRBJ2-1; 8 bases in the junction line up with TRBD1. Sequencing was performed on PBMCs, taken at follow-up. The TCR comes from a male donor with early-stage non-small cell lung cancer. At the DNA level, the sequence is TGTGCCATCAGTGAGCCCGGGCAGGGGGCCGGCGATGAGCAGTTCTTC. Translated, this gives CAISEPGQGAGDEQFF.